This T cell receptor (beta chain) was documented in a study of molecular identifiers for immune sequencing clone quantification. The study's findings and limits: Spiked Jurkat TCR RNA equivalent to one cell reportedly surfaced among under 1.1 million naive cells. Identical TCR molecules sharing a barcode could underestimate highly expanded clone sizes. The study found clones above 20 RNA copies held over 99% of effector molecules and under 1% in naive cells.

TCRdb called the PCR reads again in MiXCR, with one record for every CDR3 protein. The table records about 640,000 distinct CDR3 sequences, 15% to 20% of them present only once. In this sample, this clonotype turned up many times. Its specificity is not known. Libraries used about 19,000 to 1,100,000 sorted naive CD8 T cells and 10%, 30% or 50% RNA input. The receptor comes from a human donor in good health. Some libraries in this study had Jurkat cell RNA spiked in. Sample: naive CD8+ T cells from blood, with Jurkat cell RNA spiked in. Subset in this sample: FACS-sorted CD8+CD4-CCR7+CD45RA+ naive T cells.

CDR3 nucleotides: TGTGCCATCAGTACGCCGTGGGACAATGCCGAGCAGTACTTC. Translated, it gives CAISTPWDNAEQYF. J is TRBJ2-7 and V is TRBV10-3, with D tentatively TRBD1 (6 bases). Trimming removed 5 bases at V and 6 bases at J, with 17 bases between. This CDR3 contains 14 residues. CDR1 ENHRY and CDR2 SYGVKD come from the germline V gene.